This T cell receptor beta chain was captured in a study of cytomegalovirus exposure and HLA in healthy donors. The study ran its PCR with 60 Vbeta and 13 Jbeta primers. Sequencing used immunoSEQ multiplex PCR; TCRdb keeps in-frame clones, though not all of them. The sample lists some 150,000 clones, 87% occurring once. The CDR3 consists of 15 residues. Looked up from germline, CDR1 is LNHNV and CDR2 is YYDKDF (reference sequence). Trimming pared 1 base from V and 6 bases from J, leaving 15 bases between. The genes are TRBV15 and TRBJ1-1; tentatively, D is TRBD1 (6 bases). Sequencing was done on a sample of PBMCs. This TCR came from a woman under 40 in good health and CMV-seronegative. The CDR3 nucleotides are TGTGCCACCAGCAGAGTGAAGCAGGGGTTGGCTGAAGCTTTCTTT. Translating it yields CATSRVKQGLAEAFF.